This TCR beta chain emerged from a study of CD8 T cells in ankylosing spondylitis. Germline V gene sequence: CDR1 MDHEN, CDR2 SYDVKM. Deletions cut 6 bases from V and 0 bases from J, with 8 bases between. This CDR3 is built from 13 residues. One entry per CDR3 protein results from TCRdb running MiXCR on the 5' RACE reads. In the table there are approximately 69,000 distinct CDR3 sequences, approximately 5% of which are singletons. At least ten counts were recorded for this clonotype. Its antigen is unknown. Study-wide results and caveats: Characteristic of ankylosing spondylitis blood, it appeared, was a TCR beta motif comprising roughly eight highly homologous variants.

The chain recombines TRBV28 with TRBJ1-2; D unclear. Sample: blood, either unsorted or a sorted T cell fraction (not recorded which). This sequence was found in a male donor with ankylosing spondylitis or in good health (not recorded which). The CDR3 nucleotides are TGTGCCAGCAGGGGCGGCGCTAACTATGGCTACACCTTC. As protein: CASRGGANYGYTF.